This T cell receptor (beta chain) was recovered during a study of blood T cell repertoires in COVID-19. About the research overall: The origin of the acute and convalescent COVID-19 samples was the United States, Italy and Spain. T cells, B-cell-depleted T cells, or PBMCs supplied cDNA or gDNA.

The assay was immunoSEQ multiplex PCR, and TCRdb's table has in-frame clones only and misses some. The sample records more than 95,000 clones, 92% being singletons. The CDR3 spans 14 residues. V lost 10 bases and J lost 6; bases outside the gene matches: 7. CDR1 is MDHEN, CDR2 SYDVKM, per germline. Sequenced input: peripheral blood. The gene calls are TRBV28 and TRBJ1-4; the match to TRBD1 covers 11 bases. The sequence derives from a man in his forties or fifties with COVID-19, enrolled during active disease. The CDR3 is CATIEDRGHEKLFF. The CDR3 region has the DNA TGTGCCACCATCGAGGACAGGGGGCATGAAAAACTGTTTTTT.